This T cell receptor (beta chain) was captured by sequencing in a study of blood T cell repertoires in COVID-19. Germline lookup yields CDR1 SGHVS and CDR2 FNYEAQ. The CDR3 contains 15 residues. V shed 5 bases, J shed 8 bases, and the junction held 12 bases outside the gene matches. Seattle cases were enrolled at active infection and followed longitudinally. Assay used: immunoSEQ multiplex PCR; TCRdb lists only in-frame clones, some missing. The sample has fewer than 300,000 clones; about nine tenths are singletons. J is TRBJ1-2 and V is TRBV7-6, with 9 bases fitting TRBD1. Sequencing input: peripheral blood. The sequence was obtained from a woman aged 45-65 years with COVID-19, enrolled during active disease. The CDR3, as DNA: TGTGCCAGCAGCCCGCGCGCGGGACAGGGTGAAGGCTACACCTTC. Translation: CASSPRAGQGEGYTF.